The 31 T cell receptor beta chains in this list originate from one sample, sequenced in a study of post-analysis software for immune sequencing data. Findings of the study overall: A handful of TRBV segments were significantly more frequent in patients than in controls. TRBV5-6, TRBV5-1 and TRBV20-1 were among these segments.

Their cognate antigens are unknown. TCR beta cDNA libraries included unique molecular identifiers. TCRdb ran MiXCR on the PCR reads and lists one entry per CDR3 protein. This table has about 540,000 distinct CDR3 sequences, 34% appearing once. The sample consisted of blood. These receptors all come from a girl younger than 18 with multiple sclerosis.

Points on this clonotype: The junction differs from germline at one of its ends, possibly a read error. The rearrangement joins TRBV5-5 to TRBJ2-1; no firm D call. The CDR3 is 14 residues long. Germline CDR1 is SGHKS and CDR2 is YYEKEE (reference sequence). The CDR3 reads CTSSFVGADNEQFF. CDR3 in DNA: TGTACCAGCAGCTTCGTCGGCGCAGACAATGAGCAGTTCTTC.

This clonotype was observed at least ten times. The chain employs TRBV25-1 and TRBJ2-3; no reliable D call. The CDR3 runs 11 residues. Per germline, CDR1 MGHDK and CDR2 SYGVNS. V lost 2 bases, J lost 3 bases, and 0 bases lay in between. CDR3 sequence: CASSETDTQYF. The CDR3 DNA follows: TGTGCCAGCAGTGAAACAGATACGCAGTATTTT.

This clonotype was detected only a few times. The chain is built from TRBV2 and TRBJ2-7, with TRBD2 as a possible D gene (6 bases). The CDR3 runs 14 residues. CDR1 is SNHLY, CDR2 FYNNEI, per germline. V lost 2 bases, J lost 7 bases, and 15 bases lay in between. As DNA, the CDR3 is TGTGCCAGCAGTGAATGGGGCGGGGTAGGTGAGCAGTACTTC. It encodes CASSEWGGVGEQYF.

The gene calls are TRBV3-1 and TRBJ1-2, with D perhaps matching TRBD1 (5 bases). The CDR3 covers 17 residues. Germline V gene lookup returns CDR1 LGHDT and CDR2 YNNKEL (reference sequence). V was pared by 2 bases and J by 7 bases, with 23 bases between. CDR3 nucleotides: TGTGCCAGCAGCCAACCACCCGGGGGGGATCTGTTACGTGGCTACACCTTC. Translation gives CASSQPPGGDLLRGYTF.

This sequence joins TRBV7-9 and TRBJ2-5, with 7 bases lining up with TRBD1. Trimming at V came to 7 bases and at J to 0 bases, leaving 2 bases not matched to a gene. CDR1 and CDR2 (germline): SEHNR, FQNEAQ (reference sequence). The CDR3 is 13 amino acids. The CDR3 sequence: CASKQGNQETQYF. CDR3 nucleotide sequence: TGTGCCAGCAAACAGGGGAACCAAGAGACCCAGTACTTC.

Only a few counts were recorded for this clonotype. The chain employs TRBV7-3 and TRBJ1-1, with D maybe TRBD1 (5 bases). Germline CDR1 reads SGHTA; CDR2 reads FQGTGA. The CDR3 spans 16 residues. Trimming took off 2 bases at V and 4 bases at J, with 17 bases between the two ends. The CDR3 loop is CASSLEQVARGTEAFF. The CDR3 coding sequence is TGTGCCAGCAGCTTAGAACAGGTGGCGAGGGGCACTGAAGCTTTCTTT.

The rearrangement joins TRBV3-1 to TRBJ2-5; TRBD2 agrees at 9 bases. Germline V gene data show CDR1 as LGHDT and CDR2 as YNNKEL (reference sequence). The CDR3 runs to 16 residues. After removal of 3 bases from V and 1 base from J, the junction contained 6 bases not matched to a gene. CDR3 amino acids: CASSQRGGRIQETQYF. The CDR3 coding sequence is TGTGCCAGCAGCCAGCGGGGGGGCCGGATCCAAGAGACCCAGTACTTC.

The table lists this clonotype with a few counts. The rearrangement joins TRBV24-1 to TRBJ1-5; maybe TRBD1 (6 bases). The CDR3 has 16 residues. The germline V gene encodes CDR1 KGHDR and CDR2 SFDVKD. The ends were cut back, 4 bases at V and 5 bases at J, with 17 bases in the middle. The CDR3 DNA reads as TGTGCCACCAGTGACCGGACCTCAGGGGAGGATCAGCCCCAGCATTTT. Protein product: CATSDRTSGEDQPQHF.

A remark on this clonotype: Likely a read error: the CDR3 ends without its conserved phenylalanine or tryptophan. This rearrangement joins TRBV5-1 to TRBJ2-7, with 14 bases that match TRBD2. This CDR3 has 16 residues. CDR1 and CDR2 (germline): SGHRS, YFSETQ. Trimming removed 4 bases from V and 3 bases from J; junction bases left unmatched: 6. This CDR3 reads CASSAGLAGGFYEQYL. Here the CDR3 DNA reads TGCGCCAGCAGCGCCGGACTAGCGGGGGGATTCTACGAGCAGTACCTC.

A note on this clonotype: It may be a read error: a sequence one base away is much more abundant. The rearrangement joins TRBV29-1 to TRBJ2-7; 7 bases fit TRBD1. The CDR3 is 12 amino acids. After removal of 7 bases from V and 5 bases from J, the junction contained 8 bases not matched to a gene. Germline assignment: CDR1 SQVTM and CDR2 ANQGSEA. The CDR3 sequence: CSASETGHEQYF. The CDR3, as DNA: TGCAGCGCCTCCGAGACAGGGCACGAGCAGTACTTC.

This clonotype was detected a few times. The CDR3 DNA follows: TGTGCCATCAGTGACCCATCAATGTTTGGGACCCAGTACTTC. Encoded protein: CAISDPSMFGTQYF. The V and J genes are TRBV10-3 and TRBJ2-5; D is undetermined. This CDR3 spans 14 amino acids. Trimming left V 3 bases short and J 7 bases short, with 15 bases between. Germline V lookup: CDR1 ENHRY, CDR2 SYGVKD.

This clonotype was counted between two and nine times. The chain employs TRBV7-3 and TRBJ2-5; 9 positions agree with TRBD2. Unmatched junction bases numbered 2, after V lost 4 bases and J lost 2 bases. In germline, CDR1 is SGHTA, CDR2 FQGTGA. This CDR3 contains 14 residues. CDR3 coding DNA: TGTGCCAGCAGCTCTAGCGGGGTTCAAGAGACCCAGTACTTC. Translation: CASSSSGVQETQYF. The whole variable domain, remainder taken from reference TRBV7-3 and TRBJ2-5, is GAGVSQTPSNKVTEKGKYVELRCDPISGHTALYWYRQSLGQGPEFLIYFQGTGAADDSGLPNDRFFAVRPEGSVSTLKIQRTERGDSAVYLCASSSSGVQETQYFGPGTRLLVL.

The rearrangement joins TRBV7-6 to TRBJ2-7, with D hard to call. This CDR3 is built from 13 residues. From germline, CDR1 is SGHVS and CDR2 FNYEAQ. V was shortened by 3 bases and J by 3 bases, with 9 bases between the two germline ends. CDR3 sequence reads: CASSFQADYEQYF. The DNA of the CDR3 is TGTGCCAGCAGCTTTCAGGCGGACTACGAGCAGTACTTC.

The V call is TRBV29-1, the J call TRBJ2-4; 7 bases are shared with TRBD1. The CDR3 has 17 residues. Losses at the gene ends were 3 bases for V and 6 bases for J; bases not matched to a gene: 17. Germline V lookup: CDR1 SQVTM, CDR2 ANQGSEA. The CDR3 sequence: CSVEWDSGIPLLNIQYF. CDR3 bases: TGCAGCGTTGAGTGGGACAGCGGAATTCCCTTATTAAACATTCAGTACTTC.

The chain is built from TRBV10-3 and TRBJ2-7; 10 bases map to TRBD1. V lost 7 bases to trimming and J lost 3 bases; unmatched junction nucleotides: 6. The germline V gene has CDR1 ENHRY and CDR2 SYGVKD. The CDR3 is made up of 14 amino acids. Here the CDR3 DNA reads TGTGCCATCAAATCCGGGACAGGGGACTACGAGCAGTACTTC. This codes for CAIKSGTGDYEQYF.

The V gene is TRBV12-3 or TRBV12-4, the J gene TRBJ2-7, with 7 bases lining up with TRBD1. Trimming removed 6 bases from V and 0 bases from J; junction bases left unmatched: 8. This CDR3 spans 15 amino acids. The CDR3 protein is CASRLSGGPSYEQYF. The DNA for the CDR3 is TGTGCCAGCAGACTCTCAGGGGGTCCCTCCTACGAGCAGTACTTC.

The rearrangement uses TRBV2 and TRBJ2-2; D not certain. Trimming stripped 6 bases from V and 3 bases from J, with 8 bases between. CDR3 length: 13 amino acids. The V gene's germline CDR1 is SNHLY and CDR2 FYNNEI. The CDR3 is CASRGDYTGELFF. DNA for the CDR3: TGTGCCAGCAGGGGCGACTACACCGGGGAGCTGTTTTTT.

Only a few counts were recorded for this clonotype. The rearrangement joins TRBV12-3 or TRBV12-4 to TRBJ2-3, with D uncertain. CDR3 length: 11 amino acids. Trimming shortened V by 5 bases and J by 7 bases, and 7 bases separated the two germline ends. The CDR3 sequence: CASSPGHTQYF. For the CDR3, the DNA is TGTGCCAGCAGTCCGGGTCATACGCAGTATTTT.

A few counts support this clonotype. The chain uses TRBV12-3 or TRBV12-4 and TRBJ1-6; D unclear. CDR3 length equals 13 residues. V was cut by 5 bases and J by 13 bases, with 15 bases left in between. Written as DNA, the CDR3 is TGTGCCAGCAGTCAGACGGTGGACCATCCCCTCCACTTT. It specifies CASSQTVDHPLHF.

This chain links TRBV7-9 with TRBJ2-6; D perhaps matches TRBD2 (6 bases). Trimming removed 4 bases from V and 0 bases from J, with 7 bases in between. Germline loops: CDR1 SEHNR, CDR2 FQNEAQ (reference sequence). The CDR3 extends over 15 amino acids. The CDR3 here is CASSSGDSGANVLTF. In DNA form, the CDR3 reads TGTGCCAGCAGCTCGGGGGACTCTGGGGCCAACGTCCTGACTTTC.

Only a few counts were recorded for this clonotype. The V call is TRBV29-1, the J call TRBJ1-1; D gene unclear. The germline V gene has CDR1 SQVTM and CDR2 ANQGSEA. There are 15 residues in the CDR3. The V end lost 3 bases, the J end lost 7 bases, and 21 bases lay between the germline ends. The CDR3 bases are TGCAGCGTTGATCGGGCAGGTGGTATTGGGCTTGAAGCTTTCTTT. This encodes CSVDRAGGIGLEAFF.

This clonotype was seen more than once but under ten times. The V call is TRBV9, the J call TRBJ2-1; D tentatively reads TRBD1 or TRBD2 (5 bases each). Germline lookup yields CDR1 SGDLS and CDR2 YYNGEE. The CDR3 totals 12 residues. Trimming shortened V by 1 base and J by 9 bases, and 8 bases separated the two germline ends. CDR3 loop: CASSVPGSEQFF. The CDR3 DNA reads as TGTGCCAGCAGCGTACCAGGGAGTGAGCAGTTCTTC.

The V and J genes are TRBV5-1 and TRBJ1-1; the match to TRBD1 covers 7 bases. CDR3 length: 15 residues. V trimming: 2 bases; J trimming: 3 bases; junction bases outside the gene matches: 7. Germline CDR1 is SGHRS and CDR2 is YFSETQ. CDR3 amino acids: CASSFRGGGDTEAFF. The CDR3 DNA reads TGCGCCAGCAGCTTCAGGGGGGGGGGAGACACTGAAGCTTTCTTT.

This clonotype was counted between two and nine times. V is TRBV20-1 and J is TRBJ1-5; TRBD1 is a possible D gene (6 bases). CDR3 size: 14 residues. V was cut by 3 bases and J by 4 bases, with 13 bases left in between. Germline-derived CDR1 and CDR2 are DFQATT and SNEGSKA (reference sequence). The CDR3 protein is CSARKGVDNQPQHF. The CDR3 region has the DNA TGCAGTGCTAGGAAGGGGGTTGATAATCAGCCCCAGCATTTT.

J is TRBJ2-7 and V is TRBV7-8, with unresolved D. The CDR3 is made up of 15 amino acids. Germline lookup yields CDR1 SGHVS and CDR2 FQNEAQ. With 1 base removed from V and 10 bases from J, the gap between germline ends came to 20 bases. Written as DNA, the CDR3 is TGTGCCAGCAGCTTAGGGGTGGGCCGGCGAGAGGCCCAGTACTTC. It translates to CASSLGVGRREAQYF.

The chain employs TRBV20-1 and TRBJ2-5; TRBD1 or TRBD2 may be the D gene (6 bases each). Trimming took 0 bases from V and 0 from J, leaving 11 bases between them. Per the germline V gene, CDR1 is DFQATT and CDR2 is SNEGSKA (reference sequence). CDR3 length: 15 residues. This CDR3 reads CSARDLEGDQETQYF. CDR3 in DNA: TGCAGTGCTAGAGATCTGGAGGGGGACCAAGAGACCCAGTACTTC.

The gene calls are TRBV5-1 and TRBJ2-7; possible D gene TRBD2, 5 bases. Trimming took off 4 bases at V and 2 bases at J, with 16 bases between the two ends. The CDR3 is 15 residues long. The V gene's germline CDR1 is SGHRS and CDR2 YFSETQ. In DNA, the CDR3 is TGCGCCAGCAGCCCGCAGCGGACGGTAACCTACGAGCAGTACTTC. Its protein is CASSPQRTVTYEQYF. Filled out from reference TRBV5-1 and TRBJ2-7, the complete variable domain reads KAGVTQTPRYLIKTRGQQVTLSCSPISGHRSVSWYQQTPGQGLQFLFEYFSETQRNKGNFPGRFSGRQFSNSRSEMNVSTLELGDSALYLCASSPQRTVTYEQYFGPGTRLTVT.

This clonotype was observed a handful of times. The rearrangement links TRBV28 to TRBJ2-7; maybe TRBD1 (6 bases). V lost 6 bases and J 6 bases, leaving 18 bases between the germline ends. This CDR3 is 14 amino acids long. Germline assignment: CDR1 MDHEN and CDR2 SYDVKM. The CDR3 sequence: CASRSTRTVVEQYF. CDR3 nucleotide sequence: TGTGCCAGCAGGTCTACTAGGACAGTAGTCGAGCAGTACTTC. Based on the CDR3 plus reference TRBV28 and TRBJ2-7, the full variable domain is DVKVTQSSRYLVKRTGEKVFLECVQDMDHENMFWYRQDPGLGLRLIYFSYDVKMKEKGDIPEGYSVSREKKERFSLILESASTNQTSMYLCASRSTRTVVEQYFGPGTRLTVT.

The chain couples TRBV5-1 to TRBJ1-2; D uncertain. The V gene lost 2 bases and the J gene lost 6 bases, with 17 bases spanning the gap. This CDR3 has 15 residues. Germline CDR1 reads SGHRS; CDR2 reads YFSETQ. The CDR3 is CASSLLGGQQDGYTF. The CDR3, as DNA: TGCGCCAGCAGCTTATTAGGAGGGCAACAAGATGGCTACACCTTC.

Concerning this clonotype itself: In this CDR3 the conserved last residue, phenylalanine or tryptophan, is missing, so a read error is likely. This chain links TRBV15 with TRBJ2-3, with TRBD1 matching 10 bases. The CDR3 runs 15 residues. The germline CDR1 and CDR2 sequences are LNHNV and YYDKDF (reference sequence). The junction had 6 bases not matched to a gene; V was cut back by 5 bases and J by 4 bases. The CDR3 protein is CATSSGTGESDTQYL. DNA for the CDR3: TGTGCCACCAGCTCCGGGACAGGGGAATCAGATACGCAGTATTTA.

The gene calls are TRBV9 and TRBJ2-1, with a possible D match to TRBD2 (5 bases). This CDR3 contains 15 residues. V was cut by 0 bases and J by 0 bases, with 7 bases left in between. Germline V gene data show CDR1 as SGDLS and CDR2 as YYNGEE. The CDR3 coding sequence is TGTGCCAGCAGCGTAGAGCGGAGCTCCTACAATGAGCAGTTCTTC. As protein: CASSVERSSYNEQFF.